This TCR beta chain was identified during a study of regulatory T cells in long-lasting Graves disease. TCR beta libraries were built with iRepertoire HTBI primers and Arm-PCR of CDR3 regions. TCRdb redid the calling of the multiplex PCR reads with MiXCR, one entry per CDR3 protein. The table lists fewer than 450,000 distinct CDR3 sequences, about 15% of them singletons. Documented time point: newly diagnosed GD, antithyroid drugs for less than 3 months. PBMC RNA served as the TCR library source. In its sample, this clonotype was seen a few times. These data were also filed under a second study, of T cells in Graves' hyperthyroidism and ophthalmopathy.

Source: peripheral blood mononuclear cells (PBMCs), taken at new diagnosis, from a patient treated with antithyroid drugs. This clonotype originated in a woman in her forties with Graves disease.

This CDR3 reads CSGGGFGYGYTF. The CDR3 region has the DNA TGCAGCGGAGGGGGCTTCGGCTATGGCTACACCTTC. This sequence joins TRBV29-1 and TRBJ1-2, with 7 bases matching TRBD1. J lost 4 bases, V lost 7 bases, and 6 bases had no gene match. The CDR3 consists of 12 residues. Germline V gene data show CDR1 as SQVTM and CDR2 as ANQGSEA.